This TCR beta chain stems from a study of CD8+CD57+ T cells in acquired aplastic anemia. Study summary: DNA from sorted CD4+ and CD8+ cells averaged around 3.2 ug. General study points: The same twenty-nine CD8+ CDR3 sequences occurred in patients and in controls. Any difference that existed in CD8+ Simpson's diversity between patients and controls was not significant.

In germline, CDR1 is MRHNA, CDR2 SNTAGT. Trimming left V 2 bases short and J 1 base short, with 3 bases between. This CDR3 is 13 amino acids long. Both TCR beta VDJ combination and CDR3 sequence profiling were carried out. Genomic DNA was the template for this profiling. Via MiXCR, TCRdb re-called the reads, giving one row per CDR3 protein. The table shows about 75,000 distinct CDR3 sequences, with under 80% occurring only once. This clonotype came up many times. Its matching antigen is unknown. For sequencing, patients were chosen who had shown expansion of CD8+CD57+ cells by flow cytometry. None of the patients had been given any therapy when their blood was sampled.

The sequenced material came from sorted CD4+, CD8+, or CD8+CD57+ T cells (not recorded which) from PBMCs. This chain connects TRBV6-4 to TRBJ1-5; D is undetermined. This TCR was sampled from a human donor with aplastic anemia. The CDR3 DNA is TGTGCCAGCAGTGACGACAGCAATCAGCCCCAGCATTTT. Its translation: CASSDDSNQPQHF.